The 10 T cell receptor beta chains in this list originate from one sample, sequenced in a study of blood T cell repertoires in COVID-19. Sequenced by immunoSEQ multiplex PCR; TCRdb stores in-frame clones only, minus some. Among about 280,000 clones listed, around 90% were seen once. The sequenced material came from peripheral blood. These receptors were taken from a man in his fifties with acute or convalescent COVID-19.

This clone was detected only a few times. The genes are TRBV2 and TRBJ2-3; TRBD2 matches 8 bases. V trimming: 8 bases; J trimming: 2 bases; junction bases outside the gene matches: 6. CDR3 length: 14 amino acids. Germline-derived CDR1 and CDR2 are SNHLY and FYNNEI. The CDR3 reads CASDSGVFTDTQYF. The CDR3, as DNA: TGTGCCAGCGATAGCGGGGTATTCACAGATACGCAGTATTTT.

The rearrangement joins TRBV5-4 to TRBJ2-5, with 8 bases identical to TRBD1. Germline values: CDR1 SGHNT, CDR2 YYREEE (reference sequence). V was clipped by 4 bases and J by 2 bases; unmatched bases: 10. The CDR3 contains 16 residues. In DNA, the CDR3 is TGTGCCAGCAGCCCTCATGTAGGACAGGGTCAAGAGACCCAGTACTTC. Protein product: CASSPHVGQGQETQYF.

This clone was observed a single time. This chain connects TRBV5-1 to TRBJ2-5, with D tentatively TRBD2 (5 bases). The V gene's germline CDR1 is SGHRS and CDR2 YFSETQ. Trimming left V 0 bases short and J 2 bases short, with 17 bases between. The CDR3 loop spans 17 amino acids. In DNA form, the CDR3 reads TGCGCCAGCAGCTTGGGGACCGCGGGCACTTTACAAGAGACCCAGTACTTC. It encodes CASSLGTAGTLQETQYF.

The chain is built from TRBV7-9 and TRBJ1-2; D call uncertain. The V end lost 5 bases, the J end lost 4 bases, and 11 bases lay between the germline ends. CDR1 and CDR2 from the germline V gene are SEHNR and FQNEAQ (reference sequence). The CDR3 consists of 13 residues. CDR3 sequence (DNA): TGTGCCAGCAGCACGGGGAGTCCCTATGGCTACACCTTC. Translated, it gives CASSTGSPYGYTF.

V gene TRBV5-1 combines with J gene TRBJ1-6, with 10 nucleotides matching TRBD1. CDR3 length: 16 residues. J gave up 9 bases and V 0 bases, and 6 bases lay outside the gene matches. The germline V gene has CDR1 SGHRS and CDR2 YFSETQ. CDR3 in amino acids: CASSLGQGAPPSPLHF. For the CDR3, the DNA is TGCGCCAGCAGCTTGGGACAGGGGGCGCCGCCTTCACCCCTCCACTTT.

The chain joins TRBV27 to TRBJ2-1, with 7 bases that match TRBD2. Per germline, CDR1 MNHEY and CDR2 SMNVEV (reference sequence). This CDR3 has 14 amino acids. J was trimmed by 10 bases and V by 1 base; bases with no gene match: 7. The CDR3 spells CASSLWASGGEQFF. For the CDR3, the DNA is TGTGCCAGCAGTTTATGGGCTAGCGGTGGCGAGCAGTTCTTC.

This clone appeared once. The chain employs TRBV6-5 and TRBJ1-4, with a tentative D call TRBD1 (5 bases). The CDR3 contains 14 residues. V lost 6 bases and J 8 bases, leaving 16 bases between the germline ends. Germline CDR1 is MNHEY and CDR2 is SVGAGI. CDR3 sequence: CASSHRDYDEKLFF. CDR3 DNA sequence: TGTGCCAGCAGCCACCGGGACTATGACGAAAAACTGTTTTTT.

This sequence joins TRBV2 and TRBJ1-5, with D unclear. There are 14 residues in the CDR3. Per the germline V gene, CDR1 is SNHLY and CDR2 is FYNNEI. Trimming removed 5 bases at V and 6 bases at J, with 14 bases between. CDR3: CASSQTPGTQPQHF. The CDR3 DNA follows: TGTGCCAGCAGTCAGACACCCGGCACTCAGCCCCAGCATTTT.

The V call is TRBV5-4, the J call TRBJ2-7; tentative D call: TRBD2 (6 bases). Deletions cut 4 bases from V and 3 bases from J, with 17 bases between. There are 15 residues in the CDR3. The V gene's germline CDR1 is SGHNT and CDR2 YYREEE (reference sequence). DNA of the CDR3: TGTGCCAGCAGCCGCGTCGCCGGCGGGGACTACGAGCAGTACTTC. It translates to CASSRVAGGDYEQYF.

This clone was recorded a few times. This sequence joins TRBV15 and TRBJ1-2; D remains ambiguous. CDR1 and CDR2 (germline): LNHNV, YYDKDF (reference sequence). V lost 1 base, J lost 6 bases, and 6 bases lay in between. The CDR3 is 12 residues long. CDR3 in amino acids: CATSRVPDGYTF. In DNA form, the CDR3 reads TGTGCCACCAGCAGAGTCCCCGATGGCTACACCTTC.